A selection of T cell receptor beta chains follows, all from one sample in a study of shared clonotypes between healthy human individuals. The repertoire was sequenced with immunoSEQ multiplex PCR; TCRdb's copy has only in-frame clones and lacks some. Found here are 950,000 to 1,100,000 clones, approximately 72% of them singletons; the top ten hold roughly 1.4%. The sequenced material came from memory CD4+ T cells sorted from blood. These receptors were collected from a man between 18 and 35 years old in good health. Each CDR3 is given with its conserved first and last residue. D genes are given only for firm matches. Size values are once, few and many counts, or a class for expanded clones, and some rows have none.

clone_size j_call d_call v_call cdr3_aa cdr3_nt
. TRBJ1-2 . TRBV18 CASSAGTDYGYTF TGTGCCAGCTCAGCCGGGACGGACTATGGCTACACCTTC
. TRBJ2-3 . TRBV5-5 CASSRSPRVGTDTQYF TGTGCCAGCAGCCGCTCCCCTCGGGTGGGCACAGATACGCAGTATTTT
. TRBJ2-5 . TRBV27 CASSLWWAQYF TGTGCCAGCAGTTTATGGTGGGCCCAGTACTTC
. TRBJ2-5 TRBD1 TRBV11-2 CASSVGQGFEETQYF TGTGCCAGCAGCGTGGGACAGGGATTTGAAGAGACCCAGTACTTC
. TRBJ2-5 TRBD1 TRBV6-5 CASGDRGLETQYF TGTGCCAGCGGAGACAGGGGGCTTGAGACCCAGTACTTC
. TRBJ1-2 . TRBV19 CATHKENRNRNYGYTF TGTGCCACCCATAAGGAGAATCGTAATAGGAACTATGGCTACACCTTC
many TRBJ2-3 . TRBV9 CASSERGTGGLTDTQYF TGTGCCAGCAGCGAGCGGGGGACAGGCGGTTTAACAGATACGCAGTATTTT
few TRBJ1-3 . TRBV2 CASSRLGGNTIYF TGTGCCAGCAGCCGGCTGGGGGGAAACACCATATATTTT
. TRBJ2-7 . TRBV19 CASRLRQAGVYEQYF TGTGCCAGTAGGCTGCGACAGGCCGGGGTTTACGAGCAGTACTTC
. TRBJ1-3 . TRBV7-2 CASSSVRVSGNTIYF TGTGCCAGCAGCTCCGTCCGGGTCTCTGGAAACACCATATATTTT
. TRBJ1-2 TRBD1 TRBV19 CASSIAERTGFTYGYTF TGTGCCAGTAGTATCGCCGAGAGGACAGGGTTCACCTATGGCTACACCTTC
. TRBJ1-2 TRBD1 TRBV28 CASSGQGASGYTF TGTGCCAGCAGTGGACAGGGGGCGAGCGGCTACACCTTC
. TRBJ2-5 . TRBV7-2 CASSLAPSRETQYF TGTGCCAGCAGCTTAGCGCCTTCCCGAGAGACCCAGTACTTC
. TRBJ2-7 . TRBV27 CASSLTSGGAYEQYF TGTGCCAGCAGTTTAACGTCTGGGGGAGCGTACGAGCAGTACTTC
. TRBJ1-1 TRBD1 TRBV5-1 CASRFDRGNTEAFF TGCGCCAGCAGGTTTGACAGGGGTAACACTGAAGCTTTCTTT
. TRBJ2-7 . TRBV6-1 CASHSDSYEQYF TGTGCCAGTCACTCGGATTCCTACGAGCAGTACTTC
once TRBJ2-5 . TRBV7-9 CASSPGHSTKETQYF TGTGCCAGCAGCCCGGGACACTCGACAAAAGAGACCCAGTACTTC
once TRBJ1-1 . TRBV6-5 CASSLGLGEAFF TGTGCCAGCAGTCTCGGGCTGGGTGAAGCTTTCTTT
. TRBJ2-5 TRBD1 TRBV11-2 CASRPTGAQPGTQYF TGTGCCAGCAGACCCACAGGGGCCCAGCCGGGGACCCAGTACTTC
few TRBJ2-3 TRBD1 TRBV4-3 CASSQDRGQLGTDTQYF TGCGCCAGCAGCCAAGATAGGGGACAGTTGGGCACAGATACGCAGTATTTT
. TRBJ1-2 . TRBV7-2 CASSLLGGQGYGYTF TGTGCCAGCAGCTTACTGGGAGGGCAGGGCTATGGCTACACCTTC
. TRBJ1-2 TRBD1 TRBV18 CASSPLTGRGIDYGYTF TGTGCCAGCTCACCATTGACAGGGAGGGGGATCGACTATGGCTACACCTTC
many TRBJ1-6 . TRBV2 CASSEGIGGLNSPLHF TGTGCCAGCAGTGAAGGTATAGGGGGACTTAATTCACCCCTCCACTTT
. TRBJ2-3 TRBD2 TRBV7-2 CASSFLAGALSDTQYF TGTGCCAGCAGCTTTCTAGCGGGGGCTCTCTCTGATACGCAGTATTTT
few TRBJ1-5 . TRBV10-3 CAISEGQLYSNQPQHF TGTGCCATCAGTGAGGGACAGTTATATAGCAATCAGCCCCAGCATTTT
. TRBJ1-4 TRBD1 TRBV18 CASSPDRGSEKLFF TGTGCCAGCTCACCAGACAGGGGGAGTGAAAAACTGTTTTTT
. TRBJ1-1 TRBD1 TRBV7-2 CASSFSGGLNTEAFF TGTGCCAGCAGCTTTTCAGGGGGGTTGAACACTGAAGCTTTCTTT
. TRBJ2-5 TRBD2 TRBV10-2 CASNERTSGRQETQYF TGCGCCAGCAACGAAAGGACTAGCGGGAGGCAAGAGACCCAGTACTTC
. TRBJ2-5 TRBD1 TRBV5-1 CASSLAPGQGSGETQYF TGCGCCAGCAGCTTGGCCCCGGGACAGGGAAGCGGAGAGACCCAGTACTTC
once TRBJ2-5 TRBD2 TRBV19 CASSRGGAAGETQYF TGTGCCAGTAGTCGGGGGGGAGCTGCCGGGGAGACCCAGTACTTC
. TRBJ2-3 TRBD2 TRBV6-1 CASSMGGSTDTQYF TGTGCCAGCAGTATGGGGGGGAGCACAGATACGCAGTATTTT
. TRBJ2-5 TRBD2 TRBV15 CATSRDFTSGGETQYF TGTGCCACCAGCAGAGATTTTACTAGCGGTGGTGAGACCCAGTACTTC
once TRBJ2-5 TRBD2 TRBV7-9 CASSFGSGGFSQETQYF TGTGCCAGCAGCTTTGGTAGCGGGGGGTTTTCCCAAGAGACCCAGTACTTC
. TRBJ2-3 TRBD2 TRBV30 CAWSPGTSGGIGVQYF TGTGCCTGGTCTCCCGGGACTAGCGGGGGAATCGGTGTGCAGTATTTT
. TRBJ1-3 . TRBV15 CATSFDRGNTIYF TGTGCCACCAGCTTTGACAGGGGAAACACCATATATTTT
. TRBJ1-4 . TRBV6-1 CASTGGGLGEKLFF TGTGCCAGCACGGGAGGGGGGCTGGGGGAAAAACTGTTTTTT
. TRBJ2-3 . TRBV6-5 CASSYRASSTDTQYF TGTGCCAGCAGTTACCGCGCGTCTAGCACAGATACGCAGTATTTT
. TRBJ2-1 . TRBV7-9 CASSLPVGNEQFF TGTGCCAGCAGCTTGCCGGTGGGCAATGAGCAGTTCTTC
. TRBJ2-3 TRBD2 TRBV28 CASSFNARSGGFTDTQYF TGTGCCAGCAGTTTCAACGCGCGGAGCGGGGGATTCACAGATACGCAGTATTTT
once TRBJ1-2 TRBD1 TRBV7-2 CASSQGAPYGYTF TGTGCCAGCAGCCAGGGGGCCCCCTATGGCTACACCTTC
. TRBJ1-2 TRBD1 TRBV13 CASSLKATGDSYGYTF TGTGCCAGCAGCTTAAAGGCGACAGGGGATTCCTATGGCTACACCTTC
. TRBJ2-2 TRBD2 TRBV25-1 CASTPSGGRTGELFF TGTGCCAGCACCCCCAGTGGCGGGAGGACCGGGGAGCTGTTTTTT
. TRBJ2-3 . TRBV10-3 CAISATGGVRLAVTDTQYF TGTGCCATCAGTGCGACAGGGGGAGTAAGACTAGCGGTCACAGATACGCAGTATTTT
few TRBJ2-2 TRBD1 TRBV30 CAQRGQGYSTGELFF TGTGCCCAAAGGGGACAGGGTTACAGCACCGGGGAGCTGTTTTTT
few TRBJ2-5 . TRBV27 CASSFGTRGTQYF TGTGCCAGCAGTTTTGGGACACGAGGGACCCAGTACTTC
. TRBJ2-1 TRBD1 TRBV29-1 CSVRTGAEQFF TGCAGCGTTCGTACAGGGGCTGAGCAGTTCTTC
few TRBJ2-1 . TRBV2 CASRVQGTGRDEQFF TGTGCCAGCAGAGTCCAAGGTACAGGGAGAGATGAGCAGTTCTTC
. TRBJ2-7 . TRBV6-5 CASSSRGPSWEQYF TGTGCCAGCAGCTCAAGGGGACCATCCTGGGAGCAGTACTTC
once TRBJ1-4 . TRBV7-9 CASSSWGRGLTNEKLFF TGTGCCAGCAGCTCCTGGGGGAGAGGACTGACTAATGAAAAACTGTTTTTT
few TRBJ2-1 . TRBV15 CATSRSRDTGNEQFF TGTGCCACCAGCAGGAGTCGGGATACGGGCAATGAGCAGTTCTTC
few TRBJ1-5 TRBD1 TRBV6-4 CASSPGQGAGQPQHF TGTGCCAGCAGTCCTGGACAGGGGGCTGGGCAGCCCCAGCATTTT
. TRBJ2-3 . TRBV5-1 CASSLRGASTDTQYF TGCGCCAGCAGCTTACGCGGGGCGAGCACAGATACGCAGTATTTT
. TRBJ2-5 TRBD1 TRBV11-1 CASSMGQQETQYF TGTGCCAGCAGCATGGGACAGCAAGAGACCCAGTACTTC
. TRBJ1-2 . TRBV19 CASSINVGYYGYTF TGTGCCAGTAGTATTAACGTCGGATACTATGGCTACACCTTC